The 20 T cell receptor beta chains below all came from one sample that was sequenced in a study of T cell repertoires in cytomegalovirus infection. TCRdb independently ran MiXCR on the reads; one entry per CDR3 protein. The sample contains under 100,000 distinct CDR3 sequences, 3.5% to 4.5% of which appear only once. Material: PBMCs. Source of these receptors: a human donor in good health (CMV status not recorded). Some clones in this sample may be carry-over from other donors' samples.

Many counts were recorded for this clonotype. One end of the junction fails to match germline, which may point to a read error. The chain combines TRBV11-2 with TRBJ1-4; no clear D gene. This CDR3 contains 15 residues. Per the germline V gene, CDR1 is SGHAT and CDR2 is FQNNGV. CDR3 in amino acids: CASSVDKGRNEKLFF. For the CDR3, the DNA is TGTGCCAGCAGCGTAGACAAAGGACGGAATGAAAAACTGTTTTTT. Using reference TRBV11-2 and TRBJ1-4 for the parts outside the CDR3, the full variable domain is EAGVAQSPRYKIIEKRQSVAFWCNPISGHATLYWYQQILGQGPKLLIQFQNNGVVDDSQLPKDRFSAERLKGVDSTLKIQPAKLEDSAVYLCASSVDKGRNEKLFFGSGTQLSVL.

This clonotype was seen at least ten times. The chain has TRBV7-9 and TRBJ2-3, with 7 nucleotides matching TRBD1. Germline CDR1 reads SEHNR; CDR2 reads FQNEAQ (reference sequence). The CDR3 runs 16 residues. With V trimmed by 1 base and J by 3 bases, 7 bases remained unmatched. The CDR3: CASSLEEGAGTDTQYF. CDR3 in DNA: TGTGCCAGCAGCTTAGAAGAGGGGGCTGGAACAGATACGCAGTATTTT. The complete variable domain, with remaining parts taken from reference TRBV7-9 and TRBJ2-3, reads DTGVSQNPRHKITKRGQNVTFRCDPISEHNRLYWYRQTLGQGPEFLTYFQNEAQLEKSRLLSDRFSAERPKGSFSTLEIQRTEQGDSAMYLCASSLEEGAGTDTQYFGPGTRLTVL.

This clonotype was counted many times. The chain recombines TRBV29-1 with TRBJ1-2; TRBD1 agrees at 8 bases. J lost 8 bases, V lost 3 bases, and 8 bases had no gene match. The germline V gene encodes CDR1 SQVTM and CDR2 ANQGSEA. The CDR3 sequence is 13 residues long. The CDR3 region has the DNA TGCAGCGTTGAGTCCCAGGGGGCGTCGGGCTACACCTTC. This encodes CSVESQGASGYTF.

This clonotype was detected ten times or more. The V and J genes are TRBV7-9 and TRBJ2-2; TRBD2 is a possible D gene (5 bases). The V gene's germline CDR1 is SEHNR and CDR2 FQNEAQ (reference sequence). This CDR3 is built from 16 residues. Deletions cut 5 bases from V and 1 base from J, with 14 bases between. DNA for the CDR3: TGTGCCAGCAGCACGCCTAGGGAGTTGAACACCGGGGAGCTGTTTTTT. It translates to CASSTPRELNTGELFF.

This clonotype came up many times. The chain employs TRBV14 and TRBJ1-1; unclear D gene. CDR1 and CDR2 (germline): SGHDN, FVKESK. V shed 3 bases and J shed 0 bases, with 11 bases lying between them. The CDR3 covers 15 residues. CDR3 residues: CASSQSTALNTEAFF. The CDR3 region has the DNA TGTGCCAGCAGCCAGTCGACGGCTCTGAACACTGAAGCTTTCTTT. Full variable domain (rest looked up from reference TRBV14 and TRBJ1-1): EAGVTQFPSHSVIEKGQTVTLRCDPISGHDNLYWYRRVMGKEIKFLLHFVKESKQDESGMPNNRFLAERTGGTYSTLKVQPAELEDSGVYFCASSQSTALNTEAFFGQGTRLTVV.

This clonotype came up many times. The chain uses TRBV5-5 and TRBJ1-6, with D hard to call. V was trimmed by 4 bases and J by 5 bases, leaving 7 bases between them. The CDR3 length is 13 residues. Germline CDR1 reads SGHKS; CDR2 reads YYEKEE (reference sequence). The CDR3 is CASSSIDNSPLHF. DNA of the CDR3: TGTGCCAGCAGCAGTATCGATAATTCACCCCTCCACTTT.

This clonotype showed up many times. The V and J genes are TRBV19 and TRBJ1-5; D is unresolved. The CDR3 is made up of 12 amino acids. Trimming shortened V by 0 bases and J by 6 bases, and 3 bases separated the two germline ends. CDR1 is LNHDA, CDR2 SQIVND, per germline (reference sequence). CDR3 sequence reads: CASSIESQPQHF. Here the CDR3 DNA reads TGTGCCAGTAGTATAGAAAGTCAGCCCCAGCATTTT.

This clonotype was detected only a few times. CDR3 loop: CASSESEQYF. The CDR3 DNA is TGTGCCAGCAGTGAAAGTGAGCAGTACTTC. This chain uses TRBV2 with TRBJ2-7; D uncertain. The CDR3 covers 10 residues. CDR1 and CDR2 from the germline V gene are SNHLY and FYNNEI. Between the trimmed V and J ends, which lost 2 bases and 7 bases, there was a span of 3 bases.

This clonotype has at least ten counts. The rearrangement links TRBV12-3 or TRBV12-4 to TRBJ2-1; 9 nucleotides align to TRBD1. This CDR3 has 15 residues. V was pared by 6 bases and J by 5 bases, with 8 bases of the junction left unmatched. The CDR3 DNA follows: TGTGCCAGCAGACCCGGGACAGGGCCACACAATGAGCAGTTCTTC. Protein: CASRPGTGPHNEQFF.

This clonotype was seen many times. The gene calls are TRBV20-1 and TRBJ2-1; 8 bases line up with TRBD2. With 3 bases clipped from V and 7 bases from J, the junction kept 5 bases outside the gene matches. The CDR3 length is 13 residues. Germline CDR1 and CDR2: DFQATT and SNEGSKA (reference sequence). CDR3 DNA sequence: TGCAGTGCTAGTGGCGGGACTAGTAATGAGCAGTTCTTC. Protein sequence: CSASGGTSNEQFF.

This clonotype occurred many times. The genes are TRBV27 and TRBJ1-1, with a weak D call TRBD1 (5 bases). The CDR3 is 14 residues long. The V end lost 3 bases, the J end lost 1 base, and 9 bases lay between the germline ends. Germline V gene lookup returns CDR1 MNHEY and CDR2 SMNVEV (reference sequence). The CDR3 region is CASSLGGANTEAFF. The CDR3 region has the DNA TGTGCCAGCAGTTTGGGCGGGGCGAACACTGAAGCTTTCTTT.

This clonotype was observed at least ten times. The chain couples TRBV19 to TRBJ1-5; D unclear. With 6 bases removed from V and 2 bases from J, the gap between germline ends came to 11 bases. This CDR3 has 14 amino acids. Looked up from germline, CDR1 is LNHDA and CDR2 is SQIVND (reference sequence). The CDR3 sequence is CASSKGVGNQPQHF. Here the CDR3 DNA reads TGTGCCAGTAGCAAGGGAGTGGGCAATCAGCCCCAGCATTTT.

This clonotype was seen many times. The J gene is TRBJ2-3, the V gene TRBV7-9; 11 bases agree with TRBD2. The CDR3 has 15 residues. The germline V gene has CDR1 SEHNR and CDR2 FQNEAQ (reference sequence). The V gene end was trimmed by 7 bases and the J gene end by 4 bases; junction bases not matched to a gene: 7. This CDR3 reads CASTGVAGGPDTQYF. The DNA for the CDR3 is TGTGCCAGCACCGGAGTAGCGGGGGGGCCAGATACGCAGTATTTT.

This clonotype was seen at least ten times. The chain couples TRBV7-2 to TRBJ2-1; no firm D call. Trimming left V 1 base short and J 9 bases short, with 13 bases between. Germline CDR1 and CDR2: SGHTA and FQGNSA. This CDR3 contains 14 residues. The CDR3 DNA follows: TGTGCCAGCAGCTTAGATTGGCAGAGAGGTGAGCAGTTCTTC. It codes for CASSLDWQRGEQFF.

This clonotype has a count of ten or more. The rearrangement uses TRBV28 and TRBJ2-5, with D hard to call. Germline lookup yields CDR1 MDHEN and CDR2 SYDVKM. CDR3 length equals 13 residues. V lost 7 bases and J lost 7, with 16 bases in between. The CDR3 spells CASNPSTRGTQYF. CDR3 coding DNA: TGTGCCAGCAACCCTAGTACCCGAGGGACCCAGTACTTC. Using reference TRBV28 and TRBJ2-5 for the parts outside the CDR3, the full variable domain is DVKVTQSSRYLVKRTGEKVFLECVQDMDHENMFWYRQDPGLGLRLIYFSYDVKMKEKGDIPEGYSVSREKKERFSLILESASTNQTSMYLCASNPSTRGTQYFGPGTRLLVL.

There are many counts of this clonotype. The V gene is TRBV30, the J gene TRBJ1-2; tentatively, D is TRBD1 (5 bases). The CDR3 contains 12 residues. The V gene's germline CDR1 is GTSNPN and CDR2 SVGIG (reference sequence). V shed 5 bases and J shed 3 bases, with 10 bases lying between them. In DNA form, the CDR3 reads TGTGCCTGGGCCCCGGGACACTATGGCTACACCTTC. Translated: CAWAPGHYGYTF.

This clonotype came up many times. The V gene is TRBV30, the J gene TRBJ1-3; D unresolved. The V end was cut by 4 bases, the J end by 4 bases, with 17 bases between. The germline CDR1 and CDR2 sequences are GTSNPN and SVGIG (reference sequence). The CDR3 consists of 15 residues. In DNA, the CDR3 is TGTGCCTGGAACCCATTCCCGGACCGAGGAAACACCATATATTTT. Translating gives CAWNPFPDRGNTIYF.

In its sample, this clonotype was seen many times. The chain joins TRBV12-3 or TRBV12-4 to TRBJ2-2; D gene uncertain. Between the trimmed V and J ends, which lost 2 bases and 6 bases, there was a span of 10 bases. The CDR3 loop spans 14 amino acids. For the CDR3, the DNA is TGTGCCAGCAGTTTATTTTCTGGGGCCGGGGAGCTGTTTTTT. It is translated as CASSLFSGAGELFF.

This clonotype was observed at least ten times. The chain uses TRBV2 and TRBJ1-3; D is perhaps TRBD1 (5 bases). The CDR3 runs 14 residues. CDR1 SNHLY and CDR2 FYNNEI come from the germline V gene. The V and J ends lost 5 bases and 4 bases respectively, with 12 bases between them. The CDR3 loop is CASSTQGGGNTIYF. CDR3 sequence (DNA): TGTGCCAGCAGTACGCAGGGAGGCGGAAACACCATATATTTT.

The sample holds many counts of this clonotype. The chain has TRBV29-1 and TRBJ2-3; TRBD2 matches 9 bases. J gave up 1 base and V 0 bases, and 5 bases lay outside the gene matches. CDR1 is SQVTM and CDR2 is ANQGSEA in the germline V gene. CDR3 length: 16 amino acids. The CDR3 DNA reads as TGCAGCGTTGAAGATGAGAGGACTAGCGGCACAGATACGCAGTATTTT. It is translated as CSVEDERTSGTDTQYF.